This TCR beta chain was captured in a study of control samples from healthy donors and cancer patients. Between the trimmed V and J ends, which lost 2 bases and 1 base, there was a span of 12 bases. The CDR3 extends over 16 amino acids. Germline-derived CDR1 and CDR2 are MNHEY and SVGAGI. Clones were read by immunoSEQ multiplex PCR, and TCRdb kept only the in-frame ones, dropping some. The table has around 130,000 clones, approximately 90% seen once. The TCR comes from a man aged 45-60 years in good health. Sequencing was performed on blood. The rearrangement uses TRBV6-5 and TRBJ2-1; D is uncertain. CDR3 protein: CASSYGFVRSYNEQFF. The CDR3 nucleotides are TGTGCCAGCAGTTACGGCTTCGTGAGGTCCTACAATGAGCAGTTCTTC.